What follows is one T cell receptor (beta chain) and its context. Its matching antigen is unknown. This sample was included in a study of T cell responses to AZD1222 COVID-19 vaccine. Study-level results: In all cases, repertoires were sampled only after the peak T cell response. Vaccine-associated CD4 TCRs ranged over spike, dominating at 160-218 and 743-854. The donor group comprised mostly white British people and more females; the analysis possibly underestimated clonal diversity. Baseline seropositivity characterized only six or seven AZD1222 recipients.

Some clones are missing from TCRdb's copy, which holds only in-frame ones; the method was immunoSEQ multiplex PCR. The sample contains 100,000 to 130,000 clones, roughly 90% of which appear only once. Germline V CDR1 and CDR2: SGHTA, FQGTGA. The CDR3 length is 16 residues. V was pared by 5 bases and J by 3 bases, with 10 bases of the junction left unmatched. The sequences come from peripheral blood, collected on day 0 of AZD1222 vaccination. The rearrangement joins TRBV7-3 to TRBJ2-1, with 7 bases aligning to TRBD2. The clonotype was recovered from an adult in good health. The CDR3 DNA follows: TGTGCCAGCAGCCTCCAGGGAGGGTGGATCTACAATGAGCAGTTCTTC. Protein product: CASSLQGGWIYNEQFF.